This is a list of T cell receptor beta chains from one sample in a study of blood T cells in healthy people across ages. In TCRdb, the 5' RACE reads were re-called with MiXCR into one record per CDR3 protein. The repertoire has over 700,000 distinct CDR3 sequences, around a quarter of them found once; the top ten carry 9.4%. The data also belong to a second study, concerning T cells of mothers and their children.

What was sequenced was blood. The receptors derive from a boy aged 10-17 years in good health. Each CDR3 is given with its conserved first and last residue. A D gene is named only where the DNA matches it firmly. Clone size is stated in some rows and not others, as once, few, many or a class when expanded.

TRBV20-1	few	TRBJ1-5	NA	TGCAGTGCTAGAGATCTGGGCATCTCCGATAGCAATCAGCCCCAGCATTTT	CSARDLGISDSNQPQHF
TRBV6-5	NA	TRBJ2-7	NA	TGTGCCAGCAGTTTGAGGCTCCGGAACTACGAGCAGTACTTC	CASSLRLRNYEQYF
TRBV5-1	NA	TRBJ2-5	NA	TGCGCCAGCAGCTCGACGGCGGGGTTCGGGGGGACCCAGTACTTC	CASSSTAGFGGTQYF
TRBV4-2	NA	TRBJ2-3	TRBD1	TGTGCCAGCAGCCGGACTCAAGGACAGGGGGCAACAGATACGCAGTATTTT	CASSRTQGQGATDTQYF
TRBV2	few	TRBJ2-5	NA	TGTGCCAGCAGTGAAACACGGAAGACCCAGTACTTC	CASSETRKTQYF
TRBV7-2	few	TRBJ2-7	NA	TGTGCCAGCAGCTACGCACAGGGCTACGAGCAGTACTTC	CASSYAQGYEQYF
TRBV4-1	few	TRBJ2-4	TRBD1	TGCGCCAGCAGCCAAGATCGACAGGGAGACAAAAACATTCAGTACTTC	CASSQDRQGDKNIQYF
TRBV29-1	few	TRBJ2-5	TRBD2	TGCAGCGTTGCGCTAGCGGGGGTTCAAGAGACCCAGTACTTC	CSVALAGVQETQYF
TRBV11-2	NA	TRBJ2-1	NA	TGTGCCAGCAGCTTACCCTCTCGGGTGCCATACAATGAGCAGTTCTTC	CASSLPSRVPYNEQFF
TRBV6-5	NA	TRBJ2-5	TRBD2	TGTGCCAGCAGTCACCCTACCGGGGGGACGGAGACCCAGTACTTC	CASSHPTGGTETQYF
TRBV20-1	NA	TRBJ1-1	NA	TGCAGTGCTAGGAAAGATGAAGGGGGGATCACTGAAGCTTTCTTT	CSARKDEGGITEAFF
TRBV5-5	NA	TRBJ2-5	NA	TGTGCCAGCAGCTTTTCCCCGACTGAGACCCAGTACTTC	CASSFSPTETQYF
TRBV5-1	NA	TRBJ1-2	NA	TGCGCCAGCAGTTCTACTCAAGGACGGATCTATGGCTACACCTTC	CASSSTQGRIYGYTF
TRBV12-3/TRBV12-4	NA	TRBJ2-5	NA	TGTGCCAGCAGTCGTTGGGGGTCCACCAAAACGGAGACCCAGTACTTC	CASSRWGSTKTETQYF
TRBV4-1	NA	TRBJ2-1	NA	TGCGCCAGCAGCCCAAAACAGGGCGAACTTGGGGGCTACAATGAGCAGTTCTTC	CASSPKQGELGGYNEQFF
TRBV6-2/TRBV6-3	NA	TRBJ1-1	NA	TGTGCCAGCAGTTACGGGGACTCGAACACTGAAGCTTTCTTT	CASSYGDSNTEAFF
TRBV20-1	NA	TRBJ1-1	NA	TGCAGTGCTAAGGGGACCGTGGGCACTGAAGCTTTCTTT	CSAKGTVGTEAFF
TRBV10-3	few	TRBJ2-3	NA	TGTGCCATATTAGATGTCGGCGGCACAGATACGCAGTATTTT	CAILDVGGTDTQYF
TRBV2	NA	TRBJ2-5	NA	TGTGCCAGCCCCTACCAGGCCCAGTACTTC	CASPYQAQYF
TRBV27	few	TRBJ2-1	NA	TGTGCCAGCAGTCCGGACGCCTACAGCTCCTACAATGAGCAGTTCTTC	CASSPDAYSSYNEQFF
TRBV25-1	NA	TRBJ1-6	NA	TGTGCCAGCAAACCCAGCTCCTATAATTCACCCCTCCACTTT	CASKPSSYNSPLHF
TRBV6-1	NA	TRBJ1-4	NA	TGTGCCAGCAGTGACCGAGGGCTGTTTTTT	CASSDRGLFF
TRBV12-3/TRBV12-4	few	TRBJ2-1	TRBD2	TGTGCCAGCAGTTTTTTCAGCGGGAGTGCCTACAATGAGCAGTTCTTC	CASSFFSGSAYNEQFF
TRBV27	few	TRBJ1-4	NA	TGTGCCAGCTGCCTCAGGGGAACTAATGAAAAACTGTTTTTT	CASCLRGTNEKLFF
TRBV28	NA	TRBJ2-5	TRBD2	TGTGCCAGCAGTTTACTAGCGGGAGGAGGGACCCAGTACTTC	CASSLLAGGGTQYF
TRBV4-2	few	TRBJ1-6	NA	TGTGCCAGCAGCCAAGAGGCGGATTCACCCCTCCACTTT	CASSQEADSPLHF
TRBV3-1	NA	TRBJ2-3	NA	TGTGCCAGCAGTCGACTAGGATCGGATACGCAGTATTTT	CASSRLGSDTQYF
TRBV5-1	few	TRBJ2-1	TRBD2	TGCGCCAGCAGCTTGCGCGGGAGGGTATCCTACAATGAGCAGTTCTTC	CASSLRGRVSYNEQFF
TRBV6-2/TRBV6-3	NA	TRBJ2-7	TRBD2	TGTGCCAGCAGCATTGCCGGGACTAGCGGGGAGCGGTACTTC	CASSIAGTSGERYF
TRBV29-1	NA	TRBJ1-1	TRBD1	TGCAGCGTTCACAGCAGGGGGATGAACACTGAAGCTTTCTTT	CSVHSRGMNTEAFF
TRBV10-3	NA	TRBJ2-4	NA	TGTGCCATCAGTGAGTCAGTCGGGAGCATTCAGTACTTC	CAISESVGSIQYF
TRBV6-5	few	TRBJ1-4	NA	TGTGCCAGCAGTCTTACGCAGGGGAACGTTGGGCTGTTTTTT	CASSLTQGNVGLFF
TRBV25-1	few	TRBJ2-5	NA	TGTGCCAGCAGTGAAGTCGGCCCTACCAGGGAGACCCAGTACTTC	CASSEVGPTRETQYF
TRBV29-1	NA	TRBJ1-2	TRBD1	TGCAGCGTTGAAGGAGTGACAGGGTATGACGGCTACACCTTC	CSVEGVTGYDGYTF
TRBV7-2	few	TRBJ2-7	TRBD2	TGTGCCAGCAGCCCCAATCTAGCGGGAGTGTACGAGCAGTACTTC	CASSPNLAGVYEQYF
TRBV5-4	NA	TRBJ2-3	TRBD2	TGTGCCAGCAGCTTGAGGATAAGCGGGACTAGCACAGATACGCAGTATTTT	CASSLRISGTSTDTQYF
TRBV20-1	once	TRBJ2-5	TRBD1	TGCAGTGCTTGGGACAGGAGGGAGACCCAGTACTTC	CSAWDRRETQYF
TRBV3-1	NA	TRBJ2-7	TRBD2	TGTGCCAGCAGCCAAGATGTAGCGGGTGGGGTCTACGAGCAGTACTTC	CASSQDVAGGVYEQYF
TRBV20-1	NA	TRBJ2-5	TRBD1	TGCAGTGCGCTTGGGACAGCACAAGAGACCCAGTACTTC	CSALGTAQETQYF
TRBV20-1	NA	TRBJ1-4	TRBD1	TGCAGTGCTGTAGAGCCGACAGGGACTAATGAAAAACTGTTTTTT	CSAVEPTGTNEKLFF
TRBV25-1	NA	TRBJ2-5	NA	TGTGCCAGCAGATCTGGAGGTAGCGAGACCCAGTACTTC	CASRSGGSETQYF
TRBV5-6	few	TRBJ1-4	TRBD1	TGTGCCAGCAGTGTGGCCGGGACAGGTTATGAAAAACTGTTTTTT	CASSVAGTGYEKLFF
TRBV29-1	NA	TRBJ2-1	NA	TGCAGCGTTGCCCGCACAGGGTACAATGAGCAGTTCTTC	CSVARTGYNEQFF
TRBV5-1	NA	TRBJ2-3	NA	TGCGCCAGCAGCTCCGCTGTTAAAACAGATACGCAGTATTTT	CASSSAVKTDTQYF
TRBV9	NA	TRBJ2-1	TRBD2	TGTGCCAGCAGCTCCTCGGGCGGGGGGGCCCGAAATGAGCAGTTCTTC	CASSSSGGGARNEQFF
TRBV5-6	NA	TRBJ1-1	TRBD1	TGTGCCAGCAGCCACCGGACAGGGGGTTCCACTGAAGCTTTCTTT	CASSHRTGGSTEAFF
TRBV11-2	NA	TRBJ1-1	NA	TGTGCCAGCAGCTTATTGGGCGTCAGGGGCTTAGCTGAAGCTTTCTTT	CASSLLGVRGLAEAFF
TRBV9	many	TRBJ2-3	TRBD2	TGTGCCAGCAGCGGACTAGCGGGAGTCACAGATACGCAGTATTTT	CASSGLAGVTDTQYF
TRBV7-2	few	TRBJ1-6	TRBD1	TGTGCCAGCAGCGTTACAGGGGCTGGTAATTCACCCCTCCACTTT	CASSVTGAGNSPLHF
TRBV29-1	few	TRBJ2-3	NA	TGCAGCGTTGAGGGTTTGTCCCTAGATACGCAGTATTTT	CSVEGLSLDTQYF
TRBV11-2	many	TRBJ1-2	TRBD1	TGTGCCAGCAGTCTAGGGACAGGGGATTGGGGCTACACCTTC	CASSLGTGDWGYTF